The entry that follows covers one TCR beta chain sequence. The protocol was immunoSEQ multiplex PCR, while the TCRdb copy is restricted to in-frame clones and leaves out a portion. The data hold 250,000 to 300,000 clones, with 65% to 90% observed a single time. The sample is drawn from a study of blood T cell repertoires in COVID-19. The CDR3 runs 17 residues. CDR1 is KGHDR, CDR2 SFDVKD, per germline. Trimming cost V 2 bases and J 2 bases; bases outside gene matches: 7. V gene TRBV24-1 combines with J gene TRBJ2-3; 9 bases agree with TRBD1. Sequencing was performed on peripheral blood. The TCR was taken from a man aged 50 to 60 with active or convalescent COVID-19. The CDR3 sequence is CATSDSGTGFPTDTQYF. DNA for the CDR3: TGTGCCACCAGTGATTCTGGGACAGGGTTTCCCACAGATACGCAGTATTTT.